This T cell receptor (beta chain) was observed in a study of cytomegalovirus exposure and HLA in healthy donors. Study as a whole: Both the 120 validation repertoires and the approximately 700 first-cohort repertoires used the same platform, as reported by a later analysis.

Findings and caveats of the study: In vitro assays verified that three CMV-associated chains recognized CMV antigens specifically. There were around 160 TCR beta chains listed as cytomegalovirus-associated.

In the case of this clone: Its antigen is as yet unknown.

Trimming shortened V by 3 bases and J by 1 base, and 10 bases separated the two germline ends. Germline assignment: CDR1 LNHDA and CDR2 SQIVND (reference sequence). This CDR3 has 15 amino acids. Profiled with immunoSEQ multiplex PCR; TCRdb holds only in-frame clones, not every one. Found here are 100,000 to 150,000 clones, about 89% of them singletons; the top ten hold 1.5% to 2.5%. Among the roughly 120 subjects of the validation cohort, separate from the approximately 700-subject first cohort, were the donors. The source is a woman under 30 in good health and CMV-seronegative. The sequenced material came from PBMCs. This sequence joins TRBV19 and TRBJ1-5; D uncertain. DNA of the CDR3: TGTGCCAGTAGTATCCGGGAGGCGAGCAATCAGCCCCAGCATTTT. Encoded protein: CASSIREASNQPQHF.